The 7 T cell receptor beta chains given below trace back to one sample, sequenced in a study of read filtering for tumor transcriptome and immune sequencing (dated by TCRdb to the early 2020s). Sequencing took place on an Illumina HiSeq 4000. TCR libraries were built from roughly 400 ng RNA with the Immunoverse kit, using molecular barcoded adaptors covering alpha/delta and beta/gamma chains. Using fastp trimming at Q25 and MiXCR clonotype assembly, TCRdb reanalyzed the public sequencing data and kept in-frame beta chains. Each CDR3 protein gets just one entry, which takes the most common genes and DNA from the rows behind it. In this sample the table shows 30,000 to 35,000 distinct CDR3 sequences, roughly 18% of which occur a single time. About a sixth of the sample is held by the ten biggest clonotypes. Source material: a population of CD138-negative cells sorted from bone marrow. What this sample's cell subset or site label stands for: bone marrow mononuclear cells depleted of CD138+ plasma/myeloma cells by negative magnetic selection. The receptor set was obtained from a donor at least 40 years old with multiple myeloma.

On this clonotype itself: This may be a read error, as it is one base from a much larger clone. A read error is likely, as this CDR3 ends without the conserved phenylalanine or tryptophan. The chain uses TRBV7-2 and TRBJ2-1, with a possible D match to TRBD1 (5 bases). Per the germline V gene, CDR1 is SGHTA and CDR2 is FQGNSA. The ends were cut back, 5 bases at V and 9 bases at J, with 20 bases in the middle. This CDR3 region has 15 residues. The CDR3 is CASSAAKGQASEQFL. DNA of the CDR3: TGTGCCAGCAGCGCAGCTAAGGGGCAGGCGAGTGAGCAGTTCCTC.

This clonotype was detected many times. The rearrangement links TRBV19 to TRBJ1-5; D not certain. The CDR3 covers 17 residues. The germline CDR1 and CDR2 sequences are LNHDA and SQIVND (reference sequence). The germline V and J ends were trimmed by 5 bases and 0 bases, with 17 bases remaining between them. CDR3 loop: CASSRSGFGNSNQPQHF. The CDR3 DNA is TGTGCCAGTAGTCGGTCCGGGTTTGGGAATAGCAATCAGCCCCAGCATTTT.

This clonotype occurred many times. The chain is built from TRBV27 and TRBJ1-1; unclear D gene. This CDR3 is 13 amino acids long. The V and J ends lost 3 bases and 0 bases respectively, with 5 bases between them. Per the germline V gene, CDR1 is MNHEY and CDR2 is SMNVEV (reference sequence). The CDR3 DNA reads TGTGCCAGCAGTTTTTCCGTGAACACTGAAGCTTTCTTT. Translating gives CASSFSVNTEAFF.

The CDR3 reads CASSQDGAGRNNEQFF. The CDR3 DNA follows: TGCGCCAGCAGCCAAGATGGAGCGGGGAGAAACAATGAGCAGTTCTTC. The chain employs TRBV4-1 and TRBJ2-1; 7 bases align to TRBD2. V was clipped by 0 bases and J by 5 bases; unmatched bases: 7. Germline V lookup: CDR1 MGHRA, CDR2 YSYEKL. The CDR3 length is 16 residues.

This clonotype appeared a few times. This sequence may be a read error, since a much larger clone differs from it by one base. The conserved phenylalanine or tryptophan normally closing the CDR3 is absent here, so this likely arose from a read error. The chain has TRBV7-2 and TRBJ2-5; 7 nucleotides match TRBD2. With 5 bases clipped from V and 9 bases from J, the junction kept 9 bases outside the gene matches. Germline-derived CDR1 and CDR2 are SGHTA and FQGNSA. The CDR3 runs 13 residues. The CDR3 DNA reads as TGTGCCAGCAGCCCCGTACGGGGAGGGTCCCAGTACATC. Translated: CASSPVRGGSQYI.

This clonotype was observed many times. The chain is built from TRBV4-1 and TRBJ2-7; no clear D gene. The CDR3 consists of 13 residues. Trimming pared 1 base from V and 3 bases from J, leaving 7 bases between. Per the germline V gene, CDR1 is MGHRA and CDR2 is YSYEKL. The CDR3 here is CASSQGNSYEQYF. DNA for the CDR3: TGCGCCAGCAGCCAAGGGAATAGCTACGAGCAGTACTTC.

This clonotype was detected ten times or more. This chain links TRBV11-3 with TRBJ1-2; 7 bases match TRBD1. CDR3 length: 15 amino acids. The V gene's germline CDR1 is SGHNT and CDR2 YENEEA. Germline trimming cut 2 bases from V and 4 bases from J; bases unmatched to any gene: 7. CDR3 region: CASSLTGTARYGYTF. In nucleotides, the CDR3 is TGTGCCAGCAGCTTAACCGGGACAGCCCGCTATGGCTACACCTTC.